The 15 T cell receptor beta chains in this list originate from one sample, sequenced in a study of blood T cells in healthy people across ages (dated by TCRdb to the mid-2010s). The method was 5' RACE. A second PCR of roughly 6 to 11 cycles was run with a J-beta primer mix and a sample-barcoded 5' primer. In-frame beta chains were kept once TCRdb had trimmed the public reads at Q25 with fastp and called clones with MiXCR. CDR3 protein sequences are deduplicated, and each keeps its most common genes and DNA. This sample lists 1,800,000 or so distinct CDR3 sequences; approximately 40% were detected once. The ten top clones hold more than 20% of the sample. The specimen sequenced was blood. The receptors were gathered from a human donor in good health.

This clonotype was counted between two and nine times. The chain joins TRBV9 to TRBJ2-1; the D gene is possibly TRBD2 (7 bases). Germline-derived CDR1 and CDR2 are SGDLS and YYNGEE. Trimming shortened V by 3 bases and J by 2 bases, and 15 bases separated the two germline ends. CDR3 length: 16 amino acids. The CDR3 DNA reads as TGTGCCAGCAGCGCGTCGCGGGGGCCCGCCTACAATGAGCAGTTCTTC. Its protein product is CASSASRGPAYNEQFF. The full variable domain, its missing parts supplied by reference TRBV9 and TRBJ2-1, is DSGVTQTPKHLITATGQRVTLRCSPRSGDLSVYWYQQSLDQGLQFLIQYYNGEERAKGNILERFSAQQFPDLHSELNLSSLELGDSALYFCASSASRGPAYNEQFFGPGTRLTVL.

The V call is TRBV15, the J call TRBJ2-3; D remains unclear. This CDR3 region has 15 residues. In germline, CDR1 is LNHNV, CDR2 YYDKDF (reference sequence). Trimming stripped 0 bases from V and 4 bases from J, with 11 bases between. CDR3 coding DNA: TGTGCCACCAGCAGAGATTCAGGACCGGCAGATACGCAGTATTTT. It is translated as CATSRDSGPADTQYF.

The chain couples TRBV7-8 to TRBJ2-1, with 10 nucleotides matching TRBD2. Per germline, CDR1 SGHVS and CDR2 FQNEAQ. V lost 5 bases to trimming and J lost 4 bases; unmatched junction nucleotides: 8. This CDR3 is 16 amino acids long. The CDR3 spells CASSTRPSGSYNEQFF. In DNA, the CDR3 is TGTGCCAGCAGCACACGCCCTAGCGGGAGTTACAATGAGCAGTTCTTC.

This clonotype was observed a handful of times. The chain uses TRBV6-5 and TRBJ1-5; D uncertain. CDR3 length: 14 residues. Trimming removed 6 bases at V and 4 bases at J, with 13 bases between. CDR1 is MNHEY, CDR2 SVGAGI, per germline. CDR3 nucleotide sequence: TGTGCCAGCAGCCCAATCGGGGTAAATCAGCCCCAGCATTTT. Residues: CASSPIGVNQPQHF.

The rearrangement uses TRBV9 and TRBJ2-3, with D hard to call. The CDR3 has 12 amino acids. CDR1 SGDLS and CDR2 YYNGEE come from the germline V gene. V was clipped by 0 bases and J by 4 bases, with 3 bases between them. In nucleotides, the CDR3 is TGTGCCAGCAGCGTAGAATCAGATACGCAGTATTTT. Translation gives CASSVESDTQYF.

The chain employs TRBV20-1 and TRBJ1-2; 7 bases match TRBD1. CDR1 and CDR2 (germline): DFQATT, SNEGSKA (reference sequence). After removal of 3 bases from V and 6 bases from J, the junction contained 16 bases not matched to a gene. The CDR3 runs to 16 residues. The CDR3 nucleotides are TGCAGTGCTAGCTCGCCGAGGGGGCATCGGGAGGATGGCTACACCTTC. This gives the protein CSASSPRGHREDGYTF.

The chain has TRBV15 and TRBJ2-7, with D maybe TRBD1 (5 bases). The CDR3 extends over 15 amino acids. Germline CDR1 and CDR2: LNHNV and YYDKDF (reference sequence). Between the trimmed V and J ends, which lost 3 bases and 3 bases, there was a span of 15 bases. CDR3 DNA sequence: TGTGCCACCAGCAGTTGGGTAGGGGTCAACTACGAGCAGTACTTC. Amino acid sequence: CATSSWVGVNYEQYF.

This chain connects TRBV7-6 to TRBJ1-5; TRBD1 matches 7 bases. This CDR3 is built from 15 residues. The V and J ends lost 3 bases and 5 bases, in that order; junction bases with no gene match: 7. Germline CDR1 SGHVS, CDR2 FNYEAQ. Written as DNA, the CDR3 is TGTGCCAGCAGCTTGTCCAGGGGGAGGGATCAGCCCCAGCATTTT. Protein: CASSLSRGRDQPQHF.

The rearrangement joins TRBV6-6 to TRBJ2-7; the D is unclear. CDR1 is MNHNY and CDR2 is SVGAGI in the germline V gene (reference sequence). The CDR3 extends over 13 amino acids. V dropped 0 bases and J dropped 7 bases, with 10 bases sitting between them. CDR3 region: CASSYSGLGEQYF. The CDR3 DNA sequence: TGTGCCAGCAGTTACTCAGGGCTGGGGGAGCAGTACTTC.

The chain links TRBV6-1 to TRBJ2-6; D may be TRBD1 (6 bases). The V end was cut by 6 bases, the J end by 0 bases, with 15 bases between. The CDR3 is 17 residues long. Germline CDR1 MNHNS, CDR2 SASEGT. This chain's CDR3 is CASRGARGPSGANVLTF. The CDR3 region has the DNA TGTGCCAGCAGGGGGGCTCGGGGCCCCTCTGGGGCCAACGTCCTGACTTTC.

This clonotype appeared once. For the CDR3, the DNA is TGTGCCAGCAGTGAACTGGGACACCTTAGCAAAAACATTCAGTACTTC. Amino acid sequence: CASSELGHLSKNIQYF. The V call is TRBV2, the J call TRBJ2-4, with D maybe TRBD1 (6 bases). V lost 2 bases to trimming and J lost 3 bases, with 14 bases between them. The V gene's germline CDR1 is SNHLY and CDR2 FYNNEI. CDR3 length equals 16 residues.

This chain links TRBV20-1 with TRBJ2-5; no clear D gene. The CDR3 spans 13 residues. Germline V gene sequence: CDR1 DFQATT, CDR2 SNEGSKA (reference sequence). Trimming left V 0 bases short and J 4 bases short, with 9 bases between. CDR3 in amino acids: CSARDLRTETQYF. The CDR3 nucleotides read TGCAGTGCTAGAGATCTGAGGACAGAGACCCAGTACTTC.

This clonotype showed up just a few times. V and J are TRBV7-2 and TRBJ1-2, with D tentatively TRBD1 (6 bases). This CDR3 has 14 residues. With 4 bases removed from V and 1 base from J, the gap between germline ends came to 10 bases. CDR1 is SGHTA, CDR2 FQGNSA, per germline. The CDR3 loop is CASSSQGFNYGYTF. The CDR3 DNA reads TGTGCCAGCAGCTCCCAGGGGTTTAACTATGGCTACACCTTC.

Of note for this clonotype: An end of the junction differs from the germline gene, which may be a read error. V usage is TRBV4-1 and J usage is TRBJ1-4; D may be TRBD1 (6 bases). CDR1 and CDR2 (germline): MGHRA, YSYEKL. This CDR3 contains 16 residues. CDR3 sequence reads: CASSLVSLGTGEKLFF. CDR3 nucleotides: TGTGCCAGCAGCTTAGTAAGCCTGGGTACAGGGGAAAAACTGTTTTTT.

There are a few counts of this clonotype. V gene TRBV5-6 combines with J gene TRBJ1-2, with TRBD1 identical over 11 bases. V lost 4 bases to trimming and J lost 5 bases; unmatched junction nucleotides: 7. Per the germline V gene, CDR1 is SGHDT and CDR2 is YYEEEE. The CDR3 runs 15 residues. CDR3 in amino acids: CASSIGQGAWYGYTF. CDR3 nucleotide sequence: TGTGCCAGCAGCATCGGACAGGGGGCATGGTATGGCTACACCTTC.